The 23 T cell receptor beta chains below all came from one sample that was sequenced in a study of cytomegalovirus exposure and HLA in healthy donors. Use of 60 Vbeta and 13 Jbeta primers characterized the PCR. Assay used: immunoSEQ multiplex PCR; TCRdb lists only in-frame clones, some missing. The table records 170,000 or so clones, just under 85% of them present only once. Sequencing was done on a sample of PBMCs. These receptors all come from a girl aged 10-17 years in good health and CMV-seropositive.

The chain carries TRBV30 and TRBJ1-2, with 7 nucleotides matching TRBD1. Germline CDR1 and CDR2: GTSNPN and SVGIG (reference sequence). CDR3 length: 15 amino acids. Germline trimming cut 0 bases from V and 6 bases from J; bases unmatched to any gene: 10. Here the CDR3 DNA reads TGTGCCTGGAGTGTACAGAGGGGGCGAGGAAATGGCTACACCTTC. Encoded protein: CAWSVQRGRGNGYTF.

The rearrangement uses TRBV2 and TRBJ1-2; 9 bases fit TRBD1. Germline V gives CDR1 SNHLY, CDR2 FYNNEI. V dropped 5 bases and J dropped 1; count of bases not matched to a gene: 17. This CDR3 contains 19 residues. The CDR3 sequence is CASSSSWGGDRGDNYGYTF. The CDR3, as DNA: TGTGCCAGCAGTTCATCATGGGGGGGAGACAGGGGGGATAACTATGGCTACACCTTC. The whole variable domain, remainder taken from reference TRBV2 and TRBJ1-2, is EPEVTQTPSHQVTQMGQEVILRCVPISNHLYFYWYRQILGQKVEFLVSFYNNEISEKSEIFDDQFSVERPDGSNFTLKIRSTKLEDSAMYFCASSSSWGGDRGDNYGYTFGSGTRLTVV.

The J gene is TRBJ1-2, the V gene TRBV11-2; 8 bases are shared with TRBD1. J was trimmed by 2 bases and V by 6 bases; bases with no gene match: 5. CDR1 is SGHAT and CDR2 is FQNNGV in the germline V gene. The CDR3 length is 14 residues. CDR3 bases: TGTGCCAGCAGATCAGACAGGGGAAACTATGGCTACACCTTC. This gives the protein CASRSDRGNYGYTF.

This chain connects TRBV7-3 to TRBJ2-2; D ambiguous. Germline V gives CDR1 SGHTA, CDR2 FQGTGA. This CDR3 comprises 16 residues. Trimming left V 5 bases short and J 0 bases short, with 13 bases between. In DNA form, the CDR3 reads TGTGCCAGCAGCCCTTGGGCCTGGGCGAACACCGGGGAGCTGTTTTTT. It specifies CASSPWAWANTGELFF.

This clone was seen once. This rearrangement joins TRBV12-5 to TRBJ2-4, with 10 bases matching TRBD1. The V gene end was trimmed by 4 bases and the J gene end by 3 bases; junction bases not matched to a gene: 9. The V gene's germline CDR1 is LGHNT and CDR2 FRNRAP. The CDR3 has 17 amino acids. CDR3 residues: CASGSPRQGANKNIQYF. The CDR3 nucleotides read TGTGCTAGTGGTTCCCCTCGACAGGGGGCGAACAAAAACATTCAGTACTTC.

The chain carries TRBV7-9 and TRBJ2-7, with D possibly TRBD2 on 6 matching bases. This CDR3 has 14 amino acids. Germline lookup yields CDR1 SEHNR and CDR2 FQNEAQ (reference sequence). V lost 4 bases to trimming and J lost 3 bases, with 13 bases between them. CDR3 in amino acids: CASSWDSSSYEQYF. The CDR3 DNA is TGTGCCAGCAGCTGGGACTCTTCAAGCTACGAGCAGTACTTC.

The rearrangement joins TRBV30 to TRBJ2-2; maybe TRBD2 (6 bases). V dropped 4 bases and J dropped 2 bases, with 11 bases sitting between them. Germline CDR1 is GTSNPN and CDR2 is SVGIG (reference sequence). The CDR3 has 14 residues. The CDR3 DNA is TGTGCCTGGATGGCCGGGAGAAACACCGGGGAGCTGTTTTTT. Translating it yields CAWMAGRNTGELFF.

This clone was seen a single time. The J gene is TRBJ1-5, the V gene TRBV5-4; D not certain. With 0 bases removed from V and 4 bases from J, the gap between germline ends came to 5 bases. Germline assignment: CDR1 SGHNT and CDR2 YYREEE (reference sequence). The CDR3 covers 13 residues. CDR3: CASSLGQNQPQHF. CDR3 coding DNA: TGTGCCAGCAGCTTGGGGCAGAATCAGCCCCAGCATTTT.

Points on this clone: As the CDR3 is not closed by the conserved phenylalanine or tryptophan, this likely results from a read error. V and J are TRBV6-5 and TRBJ1-1, with a tentative D call TRBD1 (5 bases). Germline V CDR1 and CDR2: MNHEY, SVGAGI. This CDR3 contains 13 residues. The germline V and J ends were trimmed by 8 bases and 5 bases, with 15 bases remaining between them. The CDR3 sequence: CASAPSPGTEAFL. CDR3 in DNA: TGTGCCAGCGCTCCCTCGCCAGGGACTGAAGCTTTCCTT.

The rearrangement links TRBV18 to TRBJ1-3, with D possibly matching TRBD1 (5 bases). The CDR3 runs to 18 residues. Germline values: CDR1 KGHSH, CDR2 LQKENI. V was trimmed by 0 bases and J by 0 bases, leaving 15 bases between them. The CDR3 region has the DNA TGTGCCAGCTCACCACCGGGGGTGGGACTCTACTCTGGAAACACCATATATTTT. This sequence encodes CASSPPGVGLYSGNTIYF. Using reference TRBV18 and TRBJ1-3 for the parts outside the CDR3, the full variable domain is NAGVMQNPRHLVRRRGQEARLRCSPMKGHSHVYWYRQLPEEGLKFMVYLQKENIIDESGMPKERFSAEFPKEGPSILRIQQVVRGDSAAYFCASSPPGVGLYSGNTIYFGEGSWLTVV.

The V and J genes are TRBV15 and TRBJ1-1, with no clear D. Germline loops: CDR1 LNHNV, CDR2 YYDKDF (reference sequence). The CDR3 contains 12 residues. V was pared by 3 bases and J by 10 bases, with 12 bases between. The CDR3 nucleotides are TGTGCCACCAGCAGCTCAGGCTGGGTAGCTTTCTTT. Residues: CATSSSGWVAFF.

The chain is built from TRBV10-2 and TRBJ2-5; D is perhaps TRBD2 (5 bases). V gave up 4 bases and J gave up 2 bases, with 8 bases separating them. The CDR3 loop spans 13 amino acids. Germline loops: CDR1 WSHSY, CDR2 SAAADI. The CDR3 nucleotides read TGCGCCAGCAGTGCTAGCATTCAAGAGACCCAGTACTTC. Amino acids: CASSASIQETQYF.

V gene TRBV5-1 combines with J gene TRBJ1-1; D is ambiguous. The germline gives CDR1 SGHRS, CDR2 YFSETQ. Between the trimmed V and J ends, which lost 4 bases and 13 bases, there was a span of 17 bases. The CDR3 length is 12 residues. The CDR3 sequence: CASSADGGKGFF. The CDR3 nucleotides are TGCGCCAGCAGCGCGGACGGAGGAAAGGGTTTCTTT.

V is TRBV6-6 and J is TRBJ1-1, with a possible D match to TRBD1 (6 bases). V lost 0 bases and J 8 bases, leaving 13 bases between the germline ends. CDR1 and CDR2 from the germline V gene are MNHNY and SVGAGI (reference sequence). The CDR3 has 14 residues. CDR3 nucleotide sequence: TGTGCCAGCAGTTACTCCGAACAGGGAGGGGAAGCTTTCTTT. Translated: CASSYSEQGGEAFF.

This clone was observed once. One end of the junction is discordant with germline, which a read error may explain. The chain joins TRBV7-9 to TRBJ1-2, with 9 bases aligning to TRBD1. CDR3 length: 16 amino acids. Germline loops: CDR1 SEHNR, CDR2 FQNEAQ (reference sequence). CDR3 sequence reads: CSSSLGGTGTNYGYTF. The CDR3 DNA is TGTTCCAGCAGCTTAGGGGGGACAGGGACCAACTATGGCTACACCTTC.

This clone was observed a handful of times. This chain connects TRBV27 to TRBJ2-1; 7 bases align to TRBD2. The V and J ends lost 8 bases and 0 bases, in that order; junction bases with no gene match: 7. CDR3 length: 15 residues. CDR1 is MNHEY, CDR2 SMNVEV, per germline (reference sequence). CDR3 nucleotide sequence: TGTGCCAGCGCCCTGGGCGGGAGCTCCTACAATGAGCAGTTCTTC. Protein: CASALGGSSYNEQFF.

The chain is built from TRBV5-1 and TRBJ2-5, with 9 bases matching TRBD2. CDR3 length: 16 amino acids. With 4 bases clipped from V and 0 bases from J, the junction kept 7 bases outside the gene matches. Germline lookup yields CDR1 SGHRS and CDR2 YFSETQ. The CDR3 spells CASSLGTSGYQETQYF. In DNA, the CDR3 is TGCGCCAGCAGCCTTGGCACTAGCGGGTACCAAGAGACCCAGTACTTC.

This clone was seen a few times. The chain combines TRBV11-1 with TRBJ2-5; TRBD1 matches at 10 bases. The CDR3 contains 17 residues. Germline V CDR1 and CDR2: SGHAT, FQDESV (reference sequence). V lost 3 bases, J lost 0 bases, and 7 bases stayed unmatched. CDR3 sequence (DNA): TGTGCCAGCAGCTTCGATGACAGGGGGCGAAACCAAGAGACCCAGTACTTC. It codes for CASSFDDRGRNQETQYF.

The J gene is TRBJ2-7, the V gene TRBV7-2; TRBD2 matches at 11 bases. J gave up 6 bases and V 3 bases, and 13 bases lay outside the gene matches. The germline V gene has CDR1 SGHTA and CDR2 FQGNSA. This CDR3 comprises 17 residues. CDR3 in amino acids: CASSFRGLAGGSVEQYF. In nucleotides, the CDR3 is TGTGCCAGCAGCTTCAGGGGGCTAGCGGGGGGATCGGTCGAGCAGTACTTC.

The chain joins TRBV4-2 to TRBJ1-1; 8 nucleotides agree with TRBD1. From germline, CDR1 is LGHNA and CDR2 YNFKEQ. J lost 4 bases, V lost 4 bases, and 8 bases had no gene match. This CDR3 is built from 15 residues. This chain's CDR3 is CASSPDRGKSTEAFF. The CDR3 DNA sequence: TGTGCCAGCAGCCCCGACAGGGGAAAAAGCACTGAAGCTTTCTTT.

The V call is TRBV21-1, the J call TRBJ1-1; the tabulated D call, TRBD1, remains unverified against the DNA. TRBV21-1 is recorded as a pseudogene. The CDR3 is 15 residues long. CDR3 region: CASSTKTGAYTEAFF. DNA for the CDR3: TGTGCCAGCAGCACCAAGACAGGGGCCTACACTGAAGCTTTCTTT.

The V gene is TRBV6-6, the J gene TRBJ2-7; 11 bases align to TRBD1. This CDR3 comprises 15 residues. Germline-derived CDR1 and CDR2 are MNHNY and SVGAGI (reference sequence). The V gene end was trimmed by 8 bases and the J gene end by 2 bases; junction bases not matched to a gene: 8. The CDR3 region is CASVEPGQGAYEQYF. The DNA of the CDR3 is TGTGCCAGCGTGGAACCGGGACAGGGGGCCTACGAGCAGTACTTC.

The chain combines TRBV6-6 with TRBJ2-2; D uncertain. The CDR3 spans 12 residues. CDR1 is MNHNY, CDR2 SVGAGI, per germline (reference sequence). Between the trimmed V and J ends, which lost 5 bases and 6 bases, there was a span of 7 bases. CDR3 sequence reads: CASSPLAGELFF. The CDR3 DNA reads TGTGCCAGCAGTCCCCTTGCCGGGGAGCTGTTTTTT.